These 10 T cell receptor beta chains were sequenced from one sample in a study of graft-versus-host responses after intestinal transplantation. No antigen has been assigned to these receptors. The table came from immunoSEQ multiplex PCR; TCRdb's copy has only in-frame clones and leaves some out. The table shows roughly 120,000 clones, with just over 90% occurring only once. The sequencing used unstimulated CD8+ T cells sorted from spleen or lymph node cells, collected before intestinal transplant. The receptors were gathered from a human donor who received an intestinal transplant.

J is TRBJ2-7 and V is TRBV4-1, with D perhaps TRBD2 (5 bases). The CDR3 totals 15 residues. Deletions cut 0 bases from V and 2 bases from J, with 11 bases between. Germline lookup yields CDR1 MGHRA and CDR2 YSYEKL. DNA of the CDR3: TGCGCCAGCAGCCAAGAGCTAGCTTTGCCCTACGAGCAGTACTTC. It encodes CASSQELALPYEQYF.

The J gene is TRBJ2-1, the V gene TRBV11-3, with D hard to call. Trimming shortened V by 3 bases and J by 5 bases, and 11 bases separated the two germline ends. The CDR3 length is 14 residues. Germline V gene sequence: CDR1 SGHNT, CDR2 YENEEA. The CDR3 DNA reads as TGTGCCAGCAGCTTCATAGGGTCCCACAATGAGCAGTTCTTC. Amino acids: CASSFIGSHNEQFF.

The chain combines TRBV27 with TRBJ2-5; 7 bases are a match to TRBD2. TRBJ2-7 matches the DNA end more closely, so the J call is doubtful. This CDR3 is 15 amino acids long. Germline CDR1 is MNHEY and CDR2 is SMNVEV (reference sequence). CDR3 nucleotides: TGTGCCAGCGGGCCTCTAGCGGAGCTCTCCTACGAGCAGTACTTC. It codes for CASGPLAELSYEQYF.

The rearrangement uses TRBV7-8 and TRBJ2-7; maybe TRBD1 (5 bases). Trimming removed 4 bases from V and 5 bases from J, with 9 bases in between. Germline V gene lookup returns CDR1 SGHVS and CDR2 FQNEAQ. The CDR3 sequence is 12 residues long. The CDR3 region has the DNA TGTGCCAGCAGCTCTAGGGGTGACGAGCAGTACTTC. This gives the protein CASSSRGDEQYF.

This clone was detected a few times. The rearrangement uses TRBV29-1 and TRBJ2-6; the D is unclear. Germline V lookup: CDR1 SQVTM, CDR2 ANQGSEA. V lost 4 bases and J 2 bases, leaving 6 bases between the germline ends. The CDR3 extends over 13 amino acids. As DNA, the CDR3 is TGCAGCGTTGGGGATCCTGGGGCCAACGTCCTGACTTTC. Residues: CSVGDPGANVLTF.

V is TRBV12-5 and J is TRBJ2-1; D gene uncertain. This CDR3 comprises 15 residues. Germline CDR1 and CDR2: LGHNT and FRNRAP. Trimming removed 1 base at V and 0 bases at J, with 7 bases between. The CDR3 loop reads CASGLDGNSYNEQFF. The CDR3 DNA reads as TGTGCTAGTGGTTTGGACGGTAACTCCTACAATGAGCAGTTCTTC.

The CDR3, as DNA: TGTGCCAGCAGCCCAAGCGGGAGCGGCGAGCAGTACTTC. It encodes CASSPSGSGEQYF. V is TRBV11-3 and J is TRBJ2-7; 8 nucleotides align to TRBD2. Germline loops: CDR1 SGHNT, CDR2 YENEEA. V shed 5 bases, J shed 6 bases, and the junction held 6 bases outside the gene matches. CDR3 length: 13 residues.

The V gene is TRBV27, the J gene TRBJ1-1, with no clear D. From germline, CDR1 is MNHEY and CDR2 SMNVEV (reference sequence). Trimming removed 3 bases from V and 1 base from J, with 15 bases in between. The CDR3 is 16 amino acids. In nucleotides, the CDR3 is TGTGCCAGCAGTTTGAGCTGGGTGGGCGCGAACACTGAAGCTTTCTTT. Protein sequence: CASSLSWVGANTEAFF.

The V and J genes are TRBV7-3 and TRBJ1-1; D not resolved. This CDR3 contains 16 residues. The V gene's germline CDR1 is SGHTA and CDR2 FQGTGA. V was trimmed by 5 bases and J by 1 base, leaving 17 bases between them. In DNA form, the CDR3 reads TGTGCCAGCAGCCATGGGTATGGGGTCAGGAACACTGAAGCTTTCTTT. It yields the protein CASSHGYGVRNTEAFF.

CDR3 bases: TGTGCCAGTAGTACGGCTGGCTCCTACAATGAGCAGTTCTTC. This gives the protein CASSTAGSYNEQFF. The chain links TRBV19 to TRBJ2-1; D is undetermined. Trimming took off 4 bases at V and 0 bases at J, with 7 bases between the two ends. The CDR3 contains 14 residues. Germline loops: CDR1 LNHDA, CDR2 SQIVND (reference sequence).